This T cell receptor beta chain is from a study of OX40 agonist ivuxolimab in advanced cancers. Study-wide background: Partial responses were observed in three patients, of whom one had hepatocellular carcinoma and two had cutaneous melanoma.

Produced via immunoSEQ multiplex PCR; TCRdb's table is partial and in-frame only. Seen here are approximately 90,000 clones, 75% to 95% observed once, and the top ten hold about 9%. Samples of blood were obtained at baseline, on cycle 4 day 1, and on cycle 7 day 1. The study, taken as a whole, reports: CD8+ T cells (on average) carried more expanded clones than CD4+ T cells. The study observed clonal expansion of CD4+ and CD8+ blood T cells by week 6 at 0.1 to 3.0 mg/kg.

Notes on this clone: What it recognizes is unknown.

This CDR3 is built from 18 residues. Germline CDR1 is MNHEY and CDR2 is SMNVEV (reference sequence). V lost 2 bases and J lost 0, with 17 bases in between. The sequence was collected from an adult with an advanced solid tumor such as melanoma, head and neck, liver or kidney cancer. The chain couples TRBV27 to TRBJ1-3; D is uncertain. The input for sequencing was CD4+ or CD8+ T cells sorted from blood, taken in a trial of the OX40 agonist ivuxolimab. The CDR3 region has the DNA TGTGCCAGCAGTTTAACTCCAGCGGTCGGGAGCTCTGGAAACACCATATATTTT. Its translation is CASSLTPAVGSSGNTIYF.